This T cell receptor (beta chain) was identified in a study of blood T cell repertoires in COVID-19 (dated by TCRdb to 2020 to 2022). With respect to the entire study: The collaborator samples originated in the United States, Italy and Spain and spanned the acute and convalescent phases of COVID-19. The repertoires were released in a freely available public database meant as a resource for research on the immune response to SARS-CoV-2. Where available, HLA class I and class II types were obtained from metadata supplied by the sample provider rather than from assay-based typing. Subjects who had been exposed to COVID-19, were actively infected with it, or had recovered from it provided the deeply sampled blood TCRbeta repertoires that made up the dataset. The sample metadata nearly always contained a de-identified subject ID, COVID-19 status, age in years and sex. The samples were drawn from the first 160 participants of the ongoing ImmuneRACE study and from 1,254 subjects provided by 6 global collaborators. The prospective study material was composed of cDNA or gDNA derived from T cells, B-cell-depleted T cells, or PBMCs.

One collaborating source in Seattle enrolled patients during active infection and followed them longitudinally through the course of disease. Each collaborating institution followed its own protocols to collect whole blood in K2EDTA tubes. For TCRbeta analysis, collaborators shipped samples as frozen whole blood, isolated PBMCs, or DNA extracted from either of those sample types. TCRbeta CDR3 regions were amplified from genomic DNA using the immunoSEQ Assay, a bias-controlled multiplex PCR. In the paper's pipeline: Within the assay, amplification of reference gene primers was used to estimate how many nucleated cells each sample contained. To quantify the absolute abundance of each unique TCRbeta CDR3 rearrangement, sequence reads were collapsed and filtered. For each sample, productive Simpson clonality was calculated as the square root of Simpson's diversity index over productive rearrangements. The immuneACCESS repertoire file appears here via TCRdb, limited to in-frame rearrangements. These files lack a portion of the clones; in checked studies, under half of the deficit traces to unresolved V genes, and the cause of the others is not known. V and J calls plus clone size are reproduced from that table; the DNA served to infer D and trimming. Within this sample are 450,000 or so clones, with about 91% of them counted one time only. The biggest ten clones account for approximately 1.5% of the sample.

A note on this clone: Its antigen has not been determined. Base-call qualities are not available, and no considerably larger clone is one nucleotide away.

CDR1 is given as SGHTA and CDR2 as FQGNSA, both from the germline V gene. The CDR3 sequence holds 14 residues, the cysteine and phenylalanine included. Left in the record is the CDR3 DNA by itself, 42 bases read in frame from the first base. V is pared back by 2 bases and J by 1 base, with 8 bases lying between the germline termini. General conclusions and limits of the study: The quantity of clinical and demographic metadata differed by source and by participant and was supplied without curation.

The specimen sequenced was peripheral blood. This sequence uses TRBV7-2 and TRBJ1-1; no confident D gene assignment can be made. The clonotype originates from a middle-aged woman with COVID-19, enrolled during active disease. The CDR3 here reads CASSLYQANTEAFF. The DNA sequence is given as TGTGCCAGCAGCTTATACCAGGCGAACACTGAAGCTTTCTTT. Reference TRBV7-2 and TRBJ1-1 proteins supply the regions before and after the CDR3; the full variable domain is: GAGVSQSPSNKVTEKGKDVELRCDPISGHTALYWYRQSLGQGLEFLIYFQGNSAPDKSGLPSDRFSAERTGGSVSTLTIQRTQQEDSAVYLCASSLYQANTEAFFGQGTRLTVV.